This entry features one T cell receptor beta chain sequence. The table lists this clonotype with a few counts. Its specific antigen is unknown. No base-level quality is on record; no much larger clone is a single base apart. Libraries came from 5' RACE. Sequencing was carried out with an Illumina HiSeq 2500. A second PCR of about 7 to 12 cycles was run with a J-beta primer mix and a sample-barcoded 5' primer. Each TCR beta cDNA molecule received a unique molecular identifier from a template-switch 5' adaptor carrying 12 random nucleotides. Each sample yielded at least 3 million CDR3-containing paired-end reads. First-strand cDNA was synthesized from all RNA with the Mint cDNA synthesis kit, primed by a TRBC-specific oligonucleotide. After uracil-DNA glycosylase treatment, a first 18-cycle PCR used universal primers M1SS and BC2_uni_R on all cDNA. As for the original processing: For normalization, 1 million high-quality reads, each with a distinct molecular identifier, were randomly selected from each sample. Reads sharing molecular identifiers were discarded rather than binned into consensus sequences. MiTCR, run with a Q25 quality threshold and the strictest error-elimination algorithm, handled CDR3 identification, clonotype clustering and error correction. A nonparametric unseen species model with Euler transformation was used to estimate lower-bound total TCR beta diversity. TCRdb redid the processing of the public reads, applying fastp at Q25 and MiXCR, and retained in-frame beta chains. Each record represents a unique CDR3 protein, reported with the most common genes and DNA among its rows. These V and J calls originate from TCRdb's pipeline instead of the authors' own analysis. Recorded for this sample are fewer than 750,000 distinct CDR3 sequences; roughly 48% of them occurred a single time. The ten most abundant clones make up under 30% of the sample.

The record originates from a study of blood T cells in healthy people across ages (dated by TCRdb to about 2015). Regarding the research as a whole: In model experiments, roughly one uniquely barcoded TCR beta cDNA molecule per two T cells was captured by template switching. The study measured age-related changes in TCR beta repertoire diversity using deep sequencing normalized with unique cDNA molecular identifiers. To avoid experimental bias, donors of different ages were spread randomly across the sequencing lanes. Using the same blood draw, the study looked at two additional independent replicas of 1 million unique cDNA reads for two donors, one aged 18 to 30 and the other aged 80 or older. The donors were divided into four age groups: young (average 16 years), middle-aged (under 40), aged (approximately 59) and long-lived (around 87).

The donors were some 39 Caucasian individuals from Russia, aged roughly 6 to 100 years, who were systemically healthy. Each donor gave roughly 11 milliliters of peripheral blood, drawn into EDTA-treated Vacutainer tubes. PBMCs were isolated by Ficoll-Paque density-gradient centrifugation, with at least 6.5 million obtained per sample. Trizol reagent was used to extract total RNA from the PBMCs, yielding at least 5.5 micrograms per sample. The percentages of naive CD45RAhigh/CD27high T cells were determined by flow cytometry on a PBMC aliquot from every donor. CDR1 MNHEY and CDR2 SVGAGI were looked up in the germline V gene. Relative to germline, V is 6 bases shorter and J is 7 bases shorter, with 15 bases between their ends. Its CDR3 holds 13 amino acids, cysteine through phenylalanine. The entry retains the CDR3 DNA only, 39 bases that are in frame from base 1. Points the paper makes about the study in general: Observed TCR beta diversity per million T cells fell roughly linearly with age, and a significant reduction was already apparent by age about 36. Conclusive comparison of naive and antigen-experienced compartments was prevented by the profiling of bulk unsorted PBMCs. Because the CMV infection status of the donors was unknown, age-related changes in expanded clonotypes may potentially have been confounded. Compared with the aged group, more naive CD4+ T cells, fewer expanded clones and increased TCR diversity were shown by the long-lived group, suggesting age selection. Observed TCR beta diversity correlated strongly with the percentage of naive T cells measured by flow cytometry. Estimates of total diversity based on one million sequenced T cells were considered lower bounds and underestimates.

The sequence is built from TRBV6-5 and TRBJ2-5; the D region may be TRBD1 or TRBD2, each matching 5 bases equally. The clonotype was recovered from an elderly man in good health. Sequencing input: blood. Here the CDR3 is given as CASSTVGVRTQYF. The sequenced DNA: TGTGCCAGCAGCACCGTGGGGGTGAGGACCCAGTACTTC.